The rows below give T cell receptor beta chains drawn from one sample of a study of Ad26.COV2.S vaccination and SARS-CoV-2 variants. Method: immunoSEQ multiplex PCR; TCRdb's copy keeps in-frame clones and lacks some. Of some 480,000 clones listed, 87% were seen once; the top ten hold around 13%. Material: peripheral blood, obtained in a trial of Ad26.COV2.S vaccine versus placebo. Receptor source: a person aged 18 to 65 who received the Ad26.COV2.S COVID-19 vaccine or a placebo. The CDR3 runs from the conserved cysteine through the conserved F or W. D genes are given only for firm matches. Size tells how often a clone was seen (once, few, many) or the class of an expanded clone, and some rows leave it out.

TRBJ1-2 | NA | NA | TRBV7-9 | CASRGPLGVRGYTF | TGTGCCAGCCGGGGGCCCCTGGGCGTTCGGGGCTACACCTTC
TRBJ2-3 | NA | NA | TRBV11-3 | CASSWEFSRDTQYF | TGTGCCAGCAGCTGGGAGTTCTCCCGGGATACGCAGTATTTT
TRBJ1-1 | TRBD1 | NA | TRBV27 | CATYRGAWNTEAFF | TGTGCCACTTACAGGGGCGCCTGGAATACTGAAGCTTTCTTT
TRBJ2-1 | TRBD2 | NA | TRBV30 | CAWSASLAGGYEQFF | TGTGCCTGGAGTGCTTCACTAGCGGGAGGCTATGAGCAGTTCTTC
TRBJ2-1 | NA | NA | TRBV20-1 | CSASNPGSYNEQFF | TGCAGTGCTAGTAACCCCGGCTCCTACAATGAGCAGTTCTTC
TRBJ1-1 | TRBD1 | NA | TRBV28 | CASSLSQGLGDTEAFF | TGTGCCAGCAGTTTATCACAGGGGCTCGGGGACACTGAAGCTTTCTTT
TRBJ2-1 | TRBD1 | NA | TRBV24-1 | CATSDSIPGTGYNEQFF | TGTGCCACCAGTGATTCGATACCCGGGACAGGGTACAATGAGCAGTTCTTC
TRBJ1-2 | NA | NA | TRBV2 | CASSEASAAGGYTF | TGTGCCAGCAGTGAAGCTTCAGCCGCTGGGGGCTACACCTTC
TRBJ1-6 | NA | NA | TRBV7-2 | CASSNSNWGIGNSPLHF | TGTGCCAGCAGCAACTCCAATTGGGGGATCGGCAATTCACCCCTCCACTTT
TRBJ2-3 | NA | NA | TRBV28 | CASSSQGGLARLTDTQYF | TGTGCCAGCAGTTCGCAGGGGGGATTAGCGCGTCTTACAGATACGCAGTATTTT
TRBJ2-7 | TRBD2 | NA | TRBV25-1 | CASRGLAYEQYF | TGTGCCAGCAGGGGACTAGCCTACGAGCAGTACTTC
TRBJ2-1 | TRBD1 | NA | TRBV19 | CASSPNRGRNLYNEQFF | TGTGCCAGTAGCCCGAACAGGGGCCGAAACCTATACAATGAGCAGTTCTTC
TRBJ2-1 | NA | NA | TRBV3-1/TRBV3-2 | CASSQDLTASSYNEQFF | TGTGCCAGCAGCCAAGATTTGACGGCAAGCTCCTACAATGAGCAGTTCTTC
TRBJ2-3 | NA | NA | TRBV19 | CASSIGSGIGTDTQYF | TGTGCCAGTAGTATCGGGTCAGGGATCGGCACAGATACGCAGTATTTT
TRBJ1-1 | NA | NA | TRBV6-2/TRBV6-3 | CASSPRGGVNEAFF | TGTGCCAGCAGCCCTCGCGGAGGCGTAAATGAAGCTTTCTTT
TRBJ2-7 | NA | NA | TRBV27 | CASSLVQGSYEQYF | TGTGCCAGCAGTTTAGTTCAGGGCTCCTACGAGCAGTACTTC
TRBJ2-6 | NA | NA | TRBV5-6 | CASSRDTRAGANVLTF | TGTGCCAGCAGCCGGGACACCCGGGCTGGGGCCAACGTCCTGACTTTC
TRBJ2-1 | NA | NA | TRBV7-9 | CASSLLVSYTYNEQFF | TGTGCCAGCAGCTTACTTGTATCATACACGTACAATGAGCAGTTCTTC
TRBJ1-2 | TRBD1 | NA | TRBV27 | CASSPRTGSAYGYTF | TGTGCCAGCAGTCCACGGACAGGGAGCGCCTATGGCTACACCTTC
TRBJ2-7 | NA | NA | TRBV7-2 | CASSSRGSYEQYF | TGTGCCAGCAGCTCGCGGGGATCCTACGAGCAGTACTTC
TRBJ1-5 | NA | once | TRBV27 | CASSPLGAVNQPQHF | TGTGCCAGCAGTCCCCTTGGGGCAGTCAATCAGCCCCAGCATTTT
TRBJ2-7 | NA | NA | TRBV5-1 | CASSPQQGRPREQYF | TGCGCCAGCAGCCCTCAACAGGGGAGGCCTCGCGAGCAGTACTTC
TRBJ2-1 | TRBD2 | few | TRBV7-8 | CASSPLWREIDNEQFF | TGTGCCAGCAGCCCTCTCTGGCGGGAGATTGACAATGAGCAGTTCTTC
TRBJ2-7 | TRBD2 | NA | TRBV7-9 | CASSGLAGEQYF | TGTGCCAGCAGCGGACTAGCGGGCGAGCAGTACTTC
TRBJ2-7 | NA | NA | TRBV30 | CASDGITGEQYF | TGTGCCTCTGACGGGATCACAGGAGAGCAGTACTTC
TRBJ2-1 | NA | NA | TRBV11-3 | CASSLRLGDEQFF | TGTGCCAGCAGCTTACGTCTCGGGGATGAGCAGTTCTTC
TRBJ2-3 | TRBD2 | NA | TRBV5-1 | CASTWRSSGRTDTQYF | TGCGCCAGCACCTGGAGGTCTAGCGGGAGAACAGATACGCAGTATTTT
TRBJ1-4 | NA | NA | TRBV6-5 | CASSYSNRGGEKLFF | TGTGCCAGCAGTTACTCGAACCGAGGGGGGGAAAAACTGTTTTTT
TRBJ2-5 | NA | NA | TRBV14 | CASSQTRSSLETQYF | TGTGCCAGCAGCCAAACCCGATCTAGCTTGGAGACCCAGTACTTC
TRBJ2-7 | TRBD2 | once | TRBV30 | CAGQTFSGRYEQYF | TGTGCCGGTCAAACCTTTAGCGGGAGGTACGAGCAGTACTTC
TRBJ1-2 | NA | NA | TRBV9 | CARDTRTYGYTF | TGTGCCAGAGACACCCGGACCTATGGCTACACCTTC
TRBJ2-7 | TRBD1 | NA | TRBV28 | CASSLLGGNEQYF | TGTGCCAGCAGTTTATTAGGGGGCAACGAGCAGTACTTC
TRBJ1-3 | NA | NA | TRBV5-1 | CASSLTGLQSGNTIYF | TGCGCCAGCAGCCTCACAGGACTACAATCTGGAAACACCATATATTTT
TRBJ2-1 | TRBD2 | once | TRBV2 | CASTNSGNEQFF | TGTGCCAGCACCAATAGCGGGAATGAGCAGTTCTTC
TRBJ2-7 | NA | NA | TRBV6-7 | CASRNKDATYEQYF | TGTGCCAGCAGGAACAAAGATGCCACCTACGAGCAGTACTTC
TRBJ1-2 | TRBD1 | NA | TRBV4-3 | CASSQLGGQGGYGYTF | TGCGCCAGCAGCCAATTGGGTGGACAGGGTGGGTATGGCTACACCTTC
TRBJ2-7 | NA | NA | TRBV6-5 | CASHHGASYEQYF | TGTGCCAGCCACCACGGGGCCTCGTACGAGCAGTACTTC
TRBJ1-2 | NA | NA | TRBV28 | CASSRVFSYGYTF | TGTGCCAGCAGTAGGGTCTTCAGCTATGGCTACACCTTC
TRBJ2-1 | NA | NA | TRBV5-4 | CASSTELAPVSNEQFF | TGTGCCAGCAGCACTGAGCTTGCCCCCGTCTCCAATGAGCAGTTCTTC
TRBJ1-2 | TRBD1 | NA | TRBV5-6 | CASSLGRGQGNYGYTF | TGTGCCAGCAGCTTGGGGCGGGGACAGGGGAACTATGGCTACACCTTC
TRBJ1-5 | NA | NA | TRBV19 | CASTHKIGQNSNQPQHF | TGTGCCAGTACCCATAAGATAGGACAGAATAGCAATCAGCCCCAGCATTTT
TRBJ2-7 | TRBD2 | NA | TRBV11-3 | CASSYSVAGFPYEQYF | TGTGCCAGCAGCTATTCGGTAGCGGGGTTTCCCTACGAGCAGTACTTC
TRBJ1-2 | NA | NA | TRBV6-5 | CATTAGGYGYTF | TGTGCCACCACCGCGGGGGGCTATGGCTACACCTTC